The 27 T cell receptor beta chains reported below all come from one sample, sequenced in a study of blood T cell repertoires in COVID-19. The repertoire was sequenced with immunoSEQ multiplex PCR; TCRdb's copy has only in-frame clones and lacks some. This table has roughly 40,000 clones, around 90% appearing once. Sequences were obtained from peripheral blood. These receptors came from a human donor in a cohort sampled during active COVID-19.

V is TRBV18 and J is TRBJ2-7; D possibly corresponds to TRBD2 (6 bases). The V end was cut by 2 bases, the J end by 1 base, with 12 bases between. CDR1 KGHSH and CDR2 LQKENI come from the germline V gene. The CDR3 sequence is 15 residues long. As DNA, the CDR3 is TGTGCCAGCTCACCAATGGGGACTCTTTCCTACGAGCAGTACTTC. Protein sequence: CASSPMGTLSYEQYF. The full variable domain, in which reference TRBV18 and TRBJ2-7 provide the parts outside the CDR3, is NAGVMQNPRHLVRRRGQEARLRCSPMKGHSHVYWYRQLPEEGLKFMVYLQKENIIDESGMPKERFSAEFPKEGPSILRIQQVVRGDSAAYFCASSPMGTLSYEQYFGPGTRLTVT.

The chain couples TRBV5-1 to TRBJ2-3, with 8 positions matching TRBD2. The germline V gene encodes CDR1 SGHRS and CDR2 YFSETQ. The CDR3 totals 13 residues. Trimming removed 3 bases from V and 6 bases from J; junction bases left unmatched: 3. CDR3 residues: CASSSRGGDTQYF. CDR3 sequence (DNA): TGCGCCAGCAGCTCCCGCGGGGGGGATACGCAGTATTTT. The full variable domain, in which reference TRBV5-1 and TRBJ2-3 provide the parts outside the CDR3, is KAGVTQTPRYLIKTRGQQVTLSCSPISGHRSVSWYQQTPGQGLQFLFEYFSETQRNKGNFPGRFSGRQFSNSRSEMNVSTLELGDSALYLCASSSRGGDTQYFGPGTRLTVL.

The chain has TRBV27 and TRBJ2-3; a weak D match, TRBD1 (6 bases). CDR1 MNHEY and CDR2 SMNVEV come from the germline V gene (reference sequence). The length of the CDR3 is 15 residues. V was trimmed by 3 bases and J by 6 bases, leaving 16 bases between them. The chain's CDR3 is CASSFTGLRLDTQYF. CDR3 in DNA: TGTGCCAGCAGTTTTACAGGGTTACGATTGGATACGCAGTATTTT.

The rearrangement uses TRBV3-1 (or the pseudogene TRBV3-2) and TRBJ2-3; weak D call: TRBD2 (5 bases). Per germline, CDR1 LGHDT and CDR2 YNNKEL (reference sequence). The CDR3 spans 19 residues. Trimming stripped 0 bases from V and 1 base from J, with 20 bases between. The chain's CDR3 is CASSQDPCLGVERTDTQYF. For the CDR3, the DNA is TGTGCCAGCAGCCAAGATCCTTGTCTCGGGGTAGAACGCACAGATACGCAGTATTTT.

The chain has TRBV7-2 and TRBJ2-5; 8 nucleotides align to TRBD2. Germline trimming cut 5 bases from V and 4 bases from J; bases unmatched to any gene: 12. The CDR3 extends over 16 amino acids. CDR1 and CDR2 from the germline V gene are SGHTA and FQGNSA. In DNA form, the CDR3 reads TGTGCCAGCAGCATAGGGGGAACGGGGGGGCGAGAGACCCAGTACTTC. It encodes CASSIGGTGGRETQYF.

The chain is built from TRBV2 and TRBJ2-5; 10 bases are a match to TRBD2. CDR3 length: 14 residues. Germline assignment: CDR1 SNHLY and CDR2 FYNNEI. The ends lost 5 bases at V and 3 bases at J; junction bases unmatched: 3. The CDR3 loop is CASSFLAGEETQYF. The CDR3 DNA sequence: TGTGCCAGCAGTTTTCTAGCGGGAGAAGAGACCCAGTACTTC.

The chain couples TRBV5-1 to TRBJ2-3; TRBD2 matches 12 bases. The CDR3 contains 16 residues. CDR1 SGHRS and CDR2 YFSETQ come from the germline V gene. The V gene end was trimmed by 1 base and the J gene end by 1 base; junction bases not matched to a gene: 1. The CDR3 loop reads CASSLPSGGGTDTQYF. The CDR3 coding sequence is TGCGCCAGCAGCTTGCCTAGCGGGGGGGGCACAGATACGCAGTATTTT.

The genes are TRBV12-3 or TRBV12-4 and TRBJ1-5; D call uncertain. V lost 3 bases and J lost 4, with 7 bases in between. The CDR3 has 13 amino acids. The CDR3 DNA follows: TGTGCCAGCAGTTTGTCGACAAATCAGCCCCAGCATTTT. As protein: CASSLSTNQPQHF.

V is TRBV5-1 and J is TRBJ1-2; 7 nucleotides agree with TRBD1. Germline V gene data show CDR1 as SGHRS and CDR2 as YFSETQ. Trimming took 0 bases from V and 8 from J; bases not matched to a gene: 13. The CDR3 is 16 residues long. Written as DNA, the CDR3 is TGCGCCAGCAGCTTGGAAGTTGTCAGGGGGTCGACGGGCTACACCTTC. Protein: CASSLEVVRGSTGYTF. The full variable domain, completed using reference TRBV5-1 and TRBJ1-2, is KAGVTQTPRYLIKTRGQQVTLSCSPISGHRSVSWYQQTPGQGLQFLFEYFSETQRNKGNFPGRFSGRQFSNSRSEMNVSTLELGDSALYLCASSLEVVRGSTGYTFGSGTRLTVV.

CDR3 sequence: CASSPGTSGRIDTQYF. The CDR3, as DNA: TGTGCCAGCAGCCCCGGGACTAGCGGGAGGATAGATACGCAGTATTTT. This chain connects TRBV3-1 (or the pseudogene TRBV3-2) to TRBJ2-3; the match to TRBD2 covers 15 bases. Per the germline V gene, CDR1 is LGHDT and CDR2 is YNNKEL (reference sequence). With V trimmed by 4 bases and J by 5 bases, 4 bases remained unmatched. This CDR3 spans 16 amino acids.

The V gene is TRBV19, the J gene TRBJ2-5; 8 positions agree with TRBD2. Losses at the gene ends were 5 bases for V and 6 bases for J; bases not matched to a gene: 8. CDR3 length: 14 residues. Germline V gene lookup returns CDR1 LNHDA and CDR2 SQIVND (reference sequence). This chain's CDR3 is CASSRAGDYKTQYF. CDR3 DNA sequence: TGTGCCAGTAGTCGAGCGGGAGATTACAAGACCCAGTACTTC.

The V gene is TRBV5-1, the J gene TRBJ1-1; D possibly corresponds to TRBD1 (5 bases). Per germline, CDR1 SGHRS and CDR2 YFSETQ. The CDR3 is made up of 14 amino acids. Trimming pared 0 bases from V and 4 bases from J, leaving 10 bases between. The CDR3 DNA reads as TGCGCCAGCAGCTTGGCCGTCGGGGGCACTGAAGCTTTCTTT. This translates into CASSLAVGGTEAFF.

The CDR3 region is CASSVEGSEAFF. CDR3 coding DNA: TGTGCCAGCAGCGTGGAAGGGAGTGAAGCTTTCTTT. The V gene is TRBV9, the J gene TRBJ1-1, with D unclear. Germline-derived CDR1 and CDR2 are SGDLS and YYNGEE. The V and J ends lost 2 bases and 7 bases respectively, with 9 bases between them. This CDR3 has 12 amino acids.

This clone was found a few times. CDR3 protein: CASSFGSGGARETQYF. CDR3 DNA: TGTGCCAGCAGCTTTGGTAGCGGGGGGGCCCGGGAGACCCAGTACTTC. The gene calls are TRBV7-9 and TRBJ2-5; 11 bases agree with TRBD2. Trimming at V came to 3 bases and at J to 5 bases, leaving 8 bases not matched to a gene. In germline, CDR1 is SEHNR, CDR2 FQNEAQ (reference sequence). CDR3 size: 16 residues.

The chain joins TRBV5-1 to TRBJ2-3; 11 nucleotides agree with TRBD2. The CDR3 is 13 residues long. CDR1 and CDR2 from the germline V gene are SGHRS and YFSETQ. The ends lost 5 bases at V and 6 bases at J; junction bases unmatched: 2. The CDR3 sequence is CASRLAGADTQYF. The DNA of the CDR3 is TGCGCCAGCAGACTAGCGGGAGCGGATACGCAGTATTTT.

This chain uses TRBV5-1 with TRBJ1-4; a possible D gene is TRBD1 (5 bases). V lost 0 bases and J lost 11, with 11 bases in between. The CDR3 runs 13 residues. The germline V gene has CDR1 SGHRS and CDR2 YFSETQ. In nucleotides, the CDR3 is TGCGCCAGCAGCTTGGTTCAGGGCGGTAAACTGTTTTTT. This sequence encodes CASSLVQGGKLFF.

The table lists this clone with a few counts. The V call is TRBV7-9, the J call TRBJ2-5; the D gene is possibly TRBD2 (5 bases). The V and J ends lost 0 bases and 7 bases respectively, with 9 bases between them. This CDR3 is 13 amino acids long. Per germline, CDR1 SEHNR and CDR2 FQNEAQ (reference sequence). CDR3 sequence reads: CASSLAEDLTQYF. The CDR3, as DNA: TGTGCCAGCAGCTTAGCAGAGGACTTGACCCAGTACTTC.

V is TRBV4-3 and J is TRBJ2-3; 9 bases fit TRBD2. Germline values: CDR1 LGHNA, CDR2 YSLEER. Unmatched junction bases numbered 4, after V lost 2 bases and J lost 4 bases. The CDR3 spans 15 residues. The CDR3 spells CASSQRSSGADTQYF. As DNA, the CDR3 is TGCGCCAGCAGCCAACGTTCTAGCGGGGCAGATACGCAGTATTTT.

The sample holds one count of this clone. The chain joins TRBV5-5 to TRBJ2-2; D is unclear. This CDR3 comprises 14 residues. Germline values: CDR1 SGHKS, CDR2 YYEKEE (reference sequence). V was clipped by 4 bases and J by 3 bases, with 10 bases between them. CDR3 in amino acids: CASSPVVYTGELFF. The DNA for the CDR3 is TGTGCCAGCAGCCCTGTAGTATACACCGGGGAGCTGTTTTTT.

This chain connects TRBV28 to TRBJ2-3; 9 positions agree with TRBD2. Losses at the gene ends were 4 bases for V and 8 bases for J; bases not matched to a gene: 16. This CDR3 has 17 amino acids. Per the germline V gene, CDR1 is MDHEN and CDR2 is SYDVKM. CDR3 sequence reads: CASSSLLAGPFTVTQYF. Written as DNA, the CDR3 is TGTGCCAGCAGTTCCCTTCTAGCGGGACCTTTCACGGTTACGCAGTATTTT. Supplemented by reference TRBV28 and TRBJ2-3, the full variable domain reads DVKVTQSSRYLVKRTGEKVFLECVQDMDHENMFWYRQDPGLGLRLIYFSYDVKMKEKGDIPEGYSVSREKKERFSLILESASTNQTSMYLCASSSLLAGPFTVTQYFGPGTRLTVL.

This clone was counted only a few times. V gene TRBV5-5 combines with J gene TRBJ2-7, with 8 bases matching TRBD2. Germline V gene sequence: CDR1 SGHKS, CDR2 YYEKEE (reference sequence). Losses at the gene ends were 4 bases for V and 4 bases for J; bases not matched to a gene: 10. This CDR3 is 15 amino acids long. The CDR3 region has the DNA TGTGCCAGCAGCACGGACCCGGGAGGGCATTACGAGCAGTACTTC. Amino acid sequence: CASSTDPGGHYEQYF. Full variable domain (missing parts from reference TRBV5-5 and TRBJ2-7): DAGVTQSPTHLIKTRGQQVTLRCSPISGHKSVSWYQQVLGQGPQFIFQYYEKEERGRGNFPDRFSARQFPNYSSELNVNALLLGDSALYLCASSTDPGGHYEQYFGPGTRLTVT.

V is TRBV6-2 or TRBV6-3 and J is TRBJ1-2; 8 bases fit TRBD1. Germline CDR1 is MNHEY and CDR2 is SVGEGT. This CDR3 spans 14 amino acids. V dropped 4 bases and J dropped 4; count of bases not matched to a gene: 5. The CDR3 reads CASSSQGAVYGYTF. The CDR3 DNA sequence: TGTGCCAGCAGTTCCCAGGGGGCTGTCTATGGCTACACCTTC.

The chain couples TRBV5-4 to TRBJ2-7; 11 bases line up with TRBD2. Germline V gene lookup returns CDR1 SGHNT and CDR2 YYREEE (reference sequence). CDR3 length: 16 amino acids. Trimming cost V 0 bases and J 0 bases; bases outside gene matches: 2. The CDR3 is CASSLGLAGGSYEQYF. CDR3 bases: TGTGCCAGCAGCTTGGGGCTAGCGGGGGGCTCCTACGAGCAGTACTTC.

Only a few counts were recorded for this clone. The rearrangement links TRBV4-3 to TRBJ1-2, with D tentatively TRBD1 (6 bases). V was pared by 1 base and J by 1 base, with 10 bases between. Germline V gene data show CDR1 as LGHNA and CDR2 as YSLEER. CDR3 length: 15 residues. DNA for the CDR3: TGCGCCAGCAGCCAAGGTCCAGGGGATAACTATGGCTACACCTTC. This gives the protein CASSQGPGDNYGYTF.

J is TRBJ2-1 and V is TRBV6-5, with D possibly matching TRBD1 (6 bases). Per germline, CDR1 MNHEY and CDR2 SVGAGI. V was shortened by 2 bases and J by 0 bases, with 11 bases between the two germline ends. This CDR3 contains 16 residues. The chain's CDR3 is CASSYGGGRSYNEQFF. The CDR3 region has the DNA TGTGCCAGCAGTTACGGGGGCGGGCGCTCCTACAATGAGCAGTTCTTC.

In this sample, this clone turned up a few times. The chain employs TRBV7-6 and TRBJ2-2; 7 nucleotides align to TRBD2. Germline V gene data show CDR1 as SGHVS and CDR2 as FNYEAQ. The CDR3 consists of 17 residues. The J segment lost 3 bases and the V segment lost 5 bases, leaving 12 bases of the junction unmatched. This CDR3 is CASSALDGGSDTGELFF. In DNA, the CDR3 is TGTGCCAGCAGCGCGCTGGACGGGGGGAGTGACACCGGGGAGCTGTTTTTT.

In its sample, this clone was seen once. The genes are TRBV4-2 and TRBJ1-1; TRBD1 agrees at 8 bases. With V trimmed by 1 base and J by 4 bases, 2 bases remained unmatched. CDR3 length: 14 residues. CDR1 LGHNA and CDR2 YNFKEQ come from the germline V gene. Here the CDR3 DNA reads TGTGCCAGCAGCCAAGGGGACAGGAGCACTGAAGCTTTCTTT. Protein sequence: CASSQGDRSTEAFF.